These 29 T cell receptor beta chains share one sample of origin, sequenced in a study of blood T cell repertoires in COVID-19. Generated by immunoSEQ multiplex PCR, the TCRdb table keeps only in-frame clones and is missing some. The data hold under 110,000 clones, with about 90% observed a single time. The sequenced sample consisted of peripheral blood. These receptors originate from a woman aged 25 to 39 with acute or convalescent COVID-19.

The chain combines TRBV15 with TRBJ1-6, with a tentative D call TRBD1 (6 bases). Per the germline V gene, CDR1 is LNHNV and CDR2 is YYDKDF (reference sequence). This CDR3 contains 13 residues. Deletions cut 10 bases from V and 5 bases from J, with 12 bases between. The DNA of the CDR3 is TGTGCCAGCCGTAGGGACAATAATTCACCCCTCCACTTT. The encoded protein is CASRRDNNSPLHF.

This clone appeared a single time. V and J are TRBV11-2 and TRBJ2-7; 8 positions agree with TRBD2. The CDR3 length is 15 residues. The trim removed 5 bases at V and 0 bases at J, leaving 6 bases unmatched. Looked up from germline, CDR1 is SGHAT and CDR2 is FQNNGV. CDR3 protein: CASSASGGSSYEQYF. For the CDR3, the DNA is TGTGCCAGCAGCGCCAGCGGGGGAAGCTCCTACGAGCAGTACTTC.

The chain recombines TRBV11-3 with TRBJ2-3; 7 bases are shared with TRBD1. The junction had 5 bases not matched to a gene; V was cut back by 5 bases and J by 0 bases. The V gene's germline CDR1 is SGHNT and CDR2 YENEEA. This CDR3 has 15 amino acids. The CDR3 DNA reads TGTGCCAGCAGCCCCGAGGGGGCTAGCACAGATACGCAGTATTTT. Its translation is CASSPEGASTDTQYF.

The V call is TRBV20-1, the J call TRBJ1-1, with D tentatively TRBD1 (5 bases). Trimming removed 3 bases from V and 1 base from J, with 12 bases in between. This CDR3 spans 14 amino acids. CDR1 and CDR2 from the germline V gene are DFQATT and SNEGSKA (reference sequence). The CDR3, as DNA: TGCAGTGCTAGTAATAGGGGTCGGAACACTGAAGCTTTCTTT. It translates to CSASNRGRNTEAFF.

V usage is TRBV15 and J usage is TRBJ2-1; 9 bases are shared with TRBD1. Germline lookup yields CDR1 LNHNV and CDR2 YYDKDF (reference sequence). The ends lost 5 bases at V and 2 bases at J; junction bases unmatched: 1. This CDR3 has 14 residues. CDR3 region: CATSRDRAYNEQFF. The CDR3 coding sequence is TGTGCCACCAGCCGGGACAGGGCCTACAATGAGCAGTTCTTC.

The rearrangement links TRBV18 to TRBJ2-7; D not certain. This CDR3 spans 13 amino acids. The ends were cut back, 6 bases at V and 1 base at J, with 10 bases in the middle. Germline CDR1 and CDR2: KGHSH and LQKENI. The CDR3 here is CASSASGSYEQYF. The CDR3, as DNA: TGTGCCAGCTCCGCGTCAGGATCCTACGAGCAGTACTTC.

The chain employs TRBV19 and TRBJ1-4, with 9 bases fitting TRBD1. The ends lost 5 bases at V and 7 bases at J; junction bases unmatched: 11. The germline CDR1 and CDR2 sequences are LNHDA and SQIVND (reference sequence). The length of the CDR3 is 16 residues. DNA for the CDR3: TGTGCCAGTAGTCCCCTCGCCGGGACAGGGATTGAAAAACTGTTTTTT. Encoded protein: CASSPLAGTGIEKLFF.

The genes are TRBV5-1 and TRBJ2-1; D may be TRBD1 (5 bases). The length of the CDR3 is 15 residues. Germline CDR1 SGHRS, CDR2 YFSETQ. Trimming cost V 4 bases and J 4 bases, with 15 bases left between them. The CDR3 reads CASSPIPQGYNEQFF. The CDR3 DNA follows: TGCGCCAGCAGCCCTATTCCCCAGGGATACAATGAGCAGTTCTTC.

CDR3 bases: TGTGCCAGTAGTCCCCGTGTAGGGGTCTACGAGCAGTACTTC. It encodes CASSPRVGVYEQYF. The chain links TRBV19 to TRBJ2-7; possibly TRBD1 for D (5 bases). Trimming left V 5 bases short and J 3 bases short, with 14 bases between. The CDR3 runs to 14 residues. Germline CDR1 reads LNHDA; CDR2 reads SQIVND (reference sequence).

This chain joins TRBV5-1 and TRBJ2-3; TRBD1 matches 8 bases. The CDR3 sequence is 16 residues long. CDR1 is SGHRS, CDR2 YFSETQ, per germline. Trimming took 2 bases from V and 1 from J; bases not matched to a gene: 6. The CDR3 DNA is TGCGCCAGCAGCTTCGGACAGGGCGGGGGCACAGATACGCAGTATTTT. It yields the protein CASSFGQGGGTDTQYF.

This chain connects TRBV3-1 (or the pseudogene TRBV3-2) to TRBJ1-2, with 8 bases that match TRBD1. Germline V gives CDR1 LGHDT, CDR2 YNNKEL (reference sequence). The CDR3 is made up of 14 amino acids. Germline trimming cut 0 bases from V and 8 bases from J; bases unmatched to any gene: 5. In DNA form, the CDR3 reads TGTGCCAGCAGCCAAGAGGACAGGGCTATAGGCTACACCTTC. This translates into CASSQEDRAIGYTF.

The chain joins TRBV6-5 to TRBJ1-3; the D gene is possibly TRBD1 (5 bases). The CDR3 is 15 residues long. CDR1 is MNHEY and CDR2 is SVGAGI in the germline V gene. V was shortened by 5 bases and J by 9 bases, with 20 bases between the two germline ends. Written as DNA, the CDR3 is TGTGCCAGCAGTCCACTAACTCCCCGCGGGGGCACCATATATTTT. Protein: CASSPLTPRGGTIYF.

This clone was seen a handful of times. The chain is built from TRBV9 and TRBJ2-1, with D possibly being TRBD1 (5 bases). V was clipped by 0 bases and J by 10 bases, with 8 bases between them. Germline V gives CDR1 SGDLS, CDR2 YYNGEE. This CDR3 contains 12 residues. In nucleotides, the CDR3 is TGTGCCAGCAGCGTAGAGGGGTACGAGCAGTTCTTC. Protein sequence: CASSVEGYEQFF.

The J gene is TRBJ1-1, the V gene TRBV10-2; D may be TRBD1 (5 bases). The CDR3 is 13 amino acids. Germline V gene data show CDR1 as WSHSY and CDR2 as SAAADI. Trimming removed 5 bases from V and 1 base from J, with 8 bases in between. CDR3 residues: CASSLQENTEAFF. For the CDR3, the DNA is TGCGCCAGCAGTTTACAGGAGAACACTGAAGCTTTCTTT.

The V gene is TRBV7-9, the J gene TRBJ1-6, with 8 bases fitting TRBD1. Trimming removed 3 bases from V and 9 bases from J; junction bases left unmatched: 4. The CDR3 covers 14 residues. Germline CDR1 is SEHNR and CDR2 is FQNEAQ (reference sequence). CDR3 in amino acids: CASSFGTGGSPLHF. The DNA for the CDR3 is TGTGCCAGCAGCTTCGGGACAGGAGGTTCACCCCTCCACTTT.

The sample holds a few counts of this clone. The rearrangement uses TRBV30 and TRBJ1-5; 7 positions agree with TRBD1. Per the germline V gene, CDR1 is GTSNPN and CDR2 is SVGIG (reference sequence). V was pared by 3 bases and J by 7 bases, with 6 bases of the junction left unmatched. This CDR3 has 13 amino acids. CDR3 in amino acids: CAWSEGARQPQHF. CDR3 bases: TGTGCCTGGAGCGAGGGGGCGAGACAGCCCCAGCATTTT.

The V and J genes are TRBV7-6 and TRBJ2-7; maybe TRBD1 (5 bases). V was clipped by 1 base and J by 9 bases, with 16 bases between them. The CDR3 covers 14 residues. Germline V gives CDR1 SGHVS, CDR2 FNYEAQ. CDR3 protein: CASSLGDSTLGQYF. Written as DNA, the CDR3 is TGTGCCAGCAGCTTAGGCGACAGCACTTTAGGGCAGTACTTC.

The chain has TRBV19 and TRBJ1-1, with 9 bases aligning to TRBD1. The CDR3 is 15 residues long. The germline CDR1 and CDR2 sequences are LNHDA and SQIVND (reference sequence). V gave up 6 bases and J gave up 5 bases; unmatched junction bases: 10. This CDR3 is CASSKGGQGRTEAFF. DNA of the CDR3: TGTGCCAGTAGCAAGGGGGGACAGGGCCGGACTGAAGCTTTCTTT.

This CDR3 reads CASSISGGETNYGYTF. DNA for the CDR3: TGTGCCAGCAGTATCTCTGGGGGCGAGACTAACTATGGCTACACCTTC. J is TRBJ1-2 and V is TRBV2; D may be TRBD1 (6 bases). The V gene lost 5 bases and the J gene lost 0 bases, with 16 bases spanning the gap. This CDR3 is built from 16 residues. Germline values: CDR1 SNHLY, CDR2 FYNNEI.

This rearrangement joins TRBV7-3 to TRBJ1-1; 7 positions agree with TRBD1. This CDR3 is built from 15 residues. Germline V gene data show CDR1 as SGHTA and CDR2 as FQGTGA. After removal of 6 bases from V and 5 bases from J, the junction contained 12 bases not matched to a gene. The CDR3 is CASSLRGGTETEAFF. The CDR3 DNA is TGTGCCAGCAGTCTTCGAGGGGGCACGGAGACTGAAGCTTTCTTT.

This clone has more than one count but fewer than ten. V and J are TRBV30 and TRBJ1-3; D not certain. Per germline, CDR1 GTSNPN and CDR2 SVGIG (reference sequence). The CDR3 extends over 12 amino acids. Trimming stripped 3 bases from V and 5 bases from J, with 8 bases between. The CDR3 loop is CAWRAGRNTIYF. CDR3 DNA: TGTGCCTGGAGGGCGGGCCGAAACACCATATATTTT.

V usage is TRBV3-1 (or the pseudogene TRBV3-2) and J usage is TRBJ1-6; 11 bases are a match to TRBD1. Trimming at V came to 4 bases and at J to 4 bases, leaving 6 bases not matched to a gene. The length of the CDR3 is 17 residues. Germline CDR1 LGHDT, CDR2 YNNKEL (reference sequence). For the CDR3, the DNA is TGTGCCAGCAGCCCGGACAGGGGGCTATTTTATAATTCACCCCTCCACTTT. Amino acid sequence: CASSPDRGLFYNSPLHF.

The chain employs TRBV9 and TRBJ2-3, with TRBD1 as a possible D gene (5 bases). CDR3 size: 15 residues. V was trimmed by 3 bases and J by 3 bases, leaving 14 bases between them. CDR1 is SGDLS and CDR2 is YYNGEE in the germline V gene. DNA of the CDR3: TGTGCCAGCAGCGCAGAAGGGGTGGGGACAGATACGCAGTATTTT. Translating it yields CASSAEGVGTDTQYF.

The chain couples TRBV7-7 to TRBJ2-7; 11 nucleotides match TRBD2. V gave up 6 bases and J gave up 0 bases; unmatched junction bases: 7. The CDR3 totals 16 residues. The germline CDR1 and CDR2 sequences are SSHAT and FNYEAQ (reference sequence). The CDR3 DNA reads as TGTGCCAGCAGTCCGGGACTAGCGGACCTCTCCTACGAGCAGTACTTC. This codes for CASSPGLADLSYEQYF. The full variable domain, rest sourced from reference TRBV7-7 and TRBJ2-7, is GAGVSQSPRYKVTKRGQDVTLRCDPISSHATLYWYQQALGQGPEFLTYFNYEAQPDKSGLPSDRFSAERPEGSISTLTIQRTEQRDSAMYRCASSPGLADLSYEQYFGPGTRLTVT.

The sample holds a few counts of this clone. The chain uses TRBV18 and TRBJ2-7; no clear D. The CDR3 loop spans 14 amino acids. Germline V gives CDR1 KGHSH, CDR2 LQKENI. Trimming shortened V by 3 bases and J by 3 bases, and 12 bases separated the two germline ends. The CDR3 reads CASSPGQFLYEQYF. As DNA, the CDR3 is TGTGCCAGCTCACCTGGCCAGTTTCTCTACGAGCAGTACTTC.

The chain recombines TRBV28 with TRBJ1-2, with D unclear. V was cut by 7 bases and J by 1 base, with 10 bases left in between. The CDR3 consists of 13 residues. The germline V gene has CDR1 MDHEN and CDR2 SYDVKM. The CDR3 sequence is CASNINYNYGYTF. The CDR3 nucleotides are TGTGCCAGCAACATAAACTATAACTATGGCTACACCTTC.

This chain joins TRBV5-5 and TRBJ2-1, with TRBD2 matching 16 bases. This CDR3 region has 16 residues. The ends lost 0 bases at V and 8 bases at J; junction bases unmatched: 2. CDR1 and CDR2 (germline): SGHKS, YYEKEE (reference sequence). CDR3 region: CASSLAGLAGGHEQFF. CDR3 nucleotides: TGTGCCAGCAGCTTGGCGGGACTAGCGGGGGGGCATGAGCAGTTCTTC.

The chain recombines TRBV19 with TRBJ2-1; TRBD2 agrees at 7 bases. The CDR3 contains 11 residues. Trimming cost V 9 bases and J 4 bases; bases outside gene matches: 0. Germline assignment: CDR1 LNHDA and CDR2 SQIVND (reference sequence). The CDR3 region is CASGGYNEQFF. The DNA of the CDR3 is TGTGCCAGCGGGGGGTACAATGAGCAGTTCTTC. Full variable domain (outside the CDR3, taken from reference TRBV19 and TRBJ2-1): DGGITQSPKYLFRKEGQNVTLSCEQNLNHDAMYWYRQDPGQGLRLIYYSQIVNDFQKGDIAEGYSVSREKKESFPLTVTSAQKNPTAFYLCASGGYNEQFFGPGTRLTVL.

This sequence joins TRBV5-1 and TRBJ2-3; D is possibly TRBD1 (6 bases). The germline V gene encodes CDR1 SGHRS and CDR2 YFSETQ. The CDR3 runs to 14 residues. V was pared by 0 bases and J by 4 bases, with 9 bases between. CDR3 sequence: CASSLEGGADTQYF. CDR3 sequence (DNA): TGCGCCAGCAGCTTGGAAGGGGGAGCAGATACGCAGTATTTT.